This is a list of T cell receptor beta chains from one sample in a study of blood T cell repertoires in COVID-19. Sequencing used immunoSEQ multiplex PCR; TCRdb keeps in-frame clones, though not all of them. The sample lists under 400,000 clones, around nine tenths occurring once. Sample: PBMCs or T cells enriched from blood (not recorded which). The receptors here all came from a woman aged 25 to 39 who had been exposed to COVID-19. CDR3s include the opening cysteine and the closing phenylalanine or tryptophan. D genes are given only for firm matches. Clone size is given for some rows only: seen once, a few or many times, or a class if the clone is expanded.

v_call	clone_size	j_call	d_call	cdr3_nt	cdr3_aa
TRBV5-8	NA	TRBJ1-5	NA	TGTGCCAGCAGCTTGTTGCTTCGTTGGGGGGAGTATCAGCCCCAGCATTTT	CASSLLLRWGEYQPQHF
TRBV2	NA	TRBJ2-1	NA	TGTGCCAGCAGTGAAGAATGGGAGGTCTTC	CASSEEWEVF
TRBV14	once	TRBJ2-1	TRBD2	TGTGCCAGCAGCCAAGCCCCAACTAGCGCGTCCTACAATGAGCAGTTCTTC	CASSQAPTSASYNEQFF
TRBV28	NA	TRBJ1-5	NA	TGTGCCACCGACCAGGGTTACAATCAGCCCCAGCATTTT	CATDQGYNQPQHF
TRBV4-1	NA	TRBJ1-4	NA	TGCGCCAGCAGCCAAGCTGGGGGCTTAAAGTTTTTT	CASSQAGGLKFF
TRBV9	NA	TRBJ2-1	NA	TGTGCCAGCAGCGTAGGGGCAGTACCCTACAATGAGCAGTTCTTC	CASSVGAVPYNEQFF
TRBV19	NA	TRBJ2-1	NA	TGTGCCAGTAGTATTGGGGGACTTCCCTACAATGAGCAGTTCTTC	CASSIGGLPYNEQFF
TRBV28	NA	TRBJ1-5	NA	TGTGCCAGCAGTTTCATTGTAGGGAGCAGCAATCAGCCCCAGCATTTT	CASSFIVGSSNQPQHF
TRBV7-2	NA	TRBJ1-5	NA	TGTGCCAGCAGCTTGCGTAGCAATCAGCCCCAGCATTTT	CASSLRSNQPQHF
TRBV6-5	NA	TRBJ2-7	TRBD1	TGTGCCAGCAGTTTCGACAGGGCCCCCTACGAGCAGTACTTC	CASSFDRAPYEQYF
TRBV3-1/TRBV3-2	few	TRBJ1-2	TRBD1	TGTGCCAGCAGCCAATTAACAGGGGACTATGGCTACACCTTC	CASSQLTGDYGYTF
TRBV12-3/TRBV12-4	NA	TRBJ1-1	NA	TGTGCCAGCAGCCGGGGGAGCACTGAAGCTTTCTTT	CASSRGSTEAFF
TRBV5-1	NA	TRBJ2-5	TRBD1	TGCGCCAGCAGCCGCCCGGACAGGGTAGAGACCCAGTACTTC	CASSRPDRVETQYF
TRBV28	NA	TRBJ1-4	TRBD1	TGTGCCAGCAGTTCACCGGGACAGGGAAGACGACTGTTTTTT	CASSSPGQGRRLFF
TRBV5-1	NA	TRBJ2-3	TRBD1	TGCGCCAGCAGCTCGGCCCGGCAGGGGGCAGCAGATACGCAGTATTTT	CASSSARQGAADTQYF
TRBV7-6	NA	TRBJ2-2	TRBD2	TGTGCCAGCAGCTTATCTCGCAGCGGGAGAAGGACCGGGGAGCTGTTTTTT	CASSLSRSGRRTGELFF
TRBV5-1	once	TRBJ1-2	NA	TGCGCCAGCAGCCCTCCCAACACCTATGGCTACACCTTC	CASSPPNTYGYTF
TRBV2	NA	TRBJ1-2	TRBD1	TGTGCCAGCAGTGAAGGGGACAGGGGGGTCATTCGTGGCTACACCTTC	CASSEGDRGVIRGYTF
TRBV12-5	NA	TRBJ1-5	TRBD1	TGTGCTAGTGGTCTGCCGACAGGGGCCTCCCATCAGCCCCAGCATTTT	CASGLPTGASHQPQHF
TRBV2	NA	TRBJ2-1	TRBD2	TGTGCCAGCACCTATTCAGCGGGATCCTACAATGAGCAGTTCTTC	CASTYSAGSYNEQFF
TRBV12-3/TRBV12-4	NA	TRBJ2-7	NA	TGTGCCAGCAGTAACATGGGGGCCGAGCAGTACTTC	CASSNMGAEQYF
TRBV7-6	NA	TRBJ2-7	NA	TGTGCCAGCAGCTTACGGGACAACGAGCAGTACTTC	CASSLRDNEQYF
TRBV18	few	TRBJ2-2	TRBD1	TGTGCCAGCTCAACTGGACAGGGGACCGGGGAGCTGTTTTTT	CASSTGQGTGELFF
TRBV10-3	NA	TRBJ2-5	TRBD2	TGTGCCATCAGTGAGTCGATGGGACTAGCGGGAGGGCCGGTATTGGAGACCCAGTACTTC	CAISESMGLAGGPVLETQYF
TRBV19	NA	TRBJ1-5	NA	TGTGCCAGTAGTATACTGGCAGATAATCAGCCCCAGCATTTT	CASSILADNQPQHF
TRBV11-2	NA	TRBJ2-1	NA	TGTGCCAGCAGCCAGTACCATGAGCAGTTCTTC	CASSQYHEQFF
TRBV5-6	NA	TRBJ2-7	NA	TGTGCCAGCAGCAACGGACTGCTAGCACTCAGCTCCTACGAGCAGTACTTC	CASSNGLLALSSYEQYF
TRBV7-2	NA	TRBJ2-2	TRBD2	TGTGCCAGCAGCTTAGTACTAGCGGGAGGGCGGGAGCTGTTTTTT	CASSLVLAGGRELFF
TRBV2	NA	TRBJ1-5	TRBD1	TGTGCCAGCAGTAAAGAGGACAGGGTCAATCAGCCCCAGCATTTT	CASSKEDRVNQPQHF
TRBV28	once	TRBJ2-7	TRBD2	TGTGCCAGCAGTTTTTGGCTAGCGGGAGGCACCTACGAGCAGTACTTC	CASSFWLAGGTYEQYF
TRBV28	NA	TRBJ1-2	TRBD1	TGTGCCAGCAGTTTAGTAGGGGGCGCCTTCTCTAACTATGGCTACACCTTC	CASSLVGGAFSNYGYTF
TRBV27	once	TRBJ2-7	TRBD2	TGTGCCAGCAGTTTAGGGGGGAGGGCCAGCGAGCAGTACTTC	CASSLGGRASEQYF
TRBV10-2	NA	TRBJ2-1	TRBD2	TGCGCCAGCAGTGTTGGACTAGCGGGACTGAATGAGCAGTTCTTC	CASSVGLAGLNEQFF
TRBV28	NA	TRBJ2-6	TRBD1	TGTGCCAGCAGTCCGGGCGAGACAGGGACTGGGGCCAACGTCCTGACTTTC	CASSPGETGTGANVLTF
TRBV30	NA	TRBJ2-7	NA	TGTGCCTGGAGGATTCGGGACTTCTCCTACGAGCAGTACTTC	CAWRIRDFSYEQYF
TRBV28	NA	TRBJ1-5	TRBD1	TGTGCCAGCAGCTTCTCGACAGGGGCGAATAGCAATCAGCCCCAGCATTTT	CASSFSTGANSNQPQHF
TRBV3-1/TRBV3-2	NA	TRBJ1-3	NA	TGTGCCAGCAGCCAAGATATCGGCGGGTCTGGAAACACCATATATTTT	CASSQDIGGSGNTIYF
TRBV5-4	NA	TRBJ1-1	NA	TGTGCCAGCAGAAGGGCAGCCGGGGACACTGAAGCTTTCTTT	CASRRAAGDTEAFF
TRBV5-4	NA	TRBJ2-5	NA	TGTGCCAGCAGCTTTCCGGGTGGAGAGACCCAGTACTTC	CASSFPGGETQYF
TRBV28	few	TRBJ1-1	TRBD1	TGTGCCAGCAGTTTCACAGGGGGGAGCACTGAAGCTTTCTTT	CASSFTGGSTEAFF
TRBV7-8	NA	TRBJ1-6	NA	TGTGCCAGCAGCCCCACCGGGGGGTCCTATAATTCACCCCTCCACTTT	CASSPTGGSYNSPLHF
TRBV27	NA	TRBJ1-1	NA	TGTGCCAGCAGTTTATCGTCGGGGAACTGGGGCACTGAAGCTTTCTTT	CASSLSSGNWGTEAFF
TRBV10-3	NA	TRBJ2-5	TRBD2	TGTGCCCCCCGCCGGTCTAGCGGGAGAATGGAGACCCAGTACTTC	CAPRRSSGRMETQYF